Listed below are T cell receptor beta chains from one sample, sequenced in a study of cytomegalovirus exposure and HLA in healthy donors. Data came from immunoSEQ multiplex PCR; TCRdb stores just in-frame clones and leaves some out. The sample has 70,000 or so clones, around 78% seen once; the top ten hold roughly 8.2%. Sequenced material: PBMCs. The receptors were sampled from a man aged 18 to 30 in good health and CMV-seropositive. CDR3s include the opening cysteine and the closing phenylalanine or tryptophan. Each record gives: J gene, clone size, D gene, V gene, CDR3 protein, CDR3 DNA. A D gene is named only where the DNA matches it firmly. Not every row has a clone size; where given, it reads once, few, many or a size class.

J gene: TRBJ1-5
clone size: NA
D gene: TRBD1
V gene: TRBV25-1
CDR3 protein: CASSDISRGLDNQPQHF
CDR3 DNA: TGTGCCAGCAGTGATATAAGCAGGGGGCTCGACAATCAGCCCCAGCATTTT

J gene: TRBJ2-7
clone size: NA
D gene: TRBD1
V gene: TRBV7-9
CDR3 protein: CASSSPQGRFEQYF
CDR3 DNA: TGTGCCAGCAGCTCCCCACAGGGGAGATTCGAGCAGTACTTC

J gene: TRBJ2-1
clone size: NA
D gene: TRBD2
V gene: TRBV11-2
CDR3 protein: CASSLLGGGALNEQFF
CDR3 DNA: TGTGCCAGCAGCCTCCTCGGCGGGGGGGCCCTCAATGAGCAGTTCTTC

J gene: TRBJ2-1
clone size: many
D gene: NA
V gene: TRBV5-8
CDR3 protein: CASTSRPSSYNEQFF
CDR3 DNA: TGTGCCAGCACCTCCCGCCCGAGCTCCTACAATGAGCAGTTCTTC

J gene: TRBJ1-1
clone size: NA
D gene: TRBD1
V gene: TRBV7-9
CDR3 protein: CASTLDRGGTEAFF
CDR3 DNA: TGTGCCAGCACCCTGGACAGGGGAGGCACTGAAGCTTTCTTT

J gene: TRBJ2-3
clone size: NA
D gene: NA
V gene: TRBV29-1
CDR3 protein: CSVVGESTDTQYF
CDR3 DNA: TGCAGCGTTGTAGGGGAAAGCACAGATACGCAGTATTTT

J gene: TRBJ1-5
clone size: NA
D gene: NA
V gene: TRBV9
CDR3 protein: CASSESVDQPQHF
CDR3 DNA: TGTGCCAGCAGCGAGAGCGTCGATCAGCCCCAGCATTTT

J gene: TRBJ2-4
clone size: few
D gene: NA
V gene: TRBV29-1
CDR3 protein: CSVLGGAKNIQYF
CDR3 DNA: TGCAGCGTGCTTGGGGGGGCCAAAAACATTCAGTACTTC

J gene: TRBJ1-5
clone size: NA
D gene: TRBD1
V gene: TRBV30
CDR3 protein: CAWSGTGYYQPQHF
CDR3 DNA: TGTGCCTGGAGCGGGACAGGGTACTATCAGCCCCAGCATTTT

J gene: TRBJ2-7
clone size: few
D gene: NA
V gene: TRBV2
CDR3 protein: CASSVQGDLYEQYF
CDR3 DNA: TGTGCCAGCAGTGTACAGGGAGACCTTTACGAGCAGTACTTC

J gene: TRBJ1-2
clone size: NA
D gene: TRBD1
V gene: TRBV18
CDR3 protein: CASTGQGVPYGYTF
CDR3 DNA: TGTGCCAGCACAGGACAGGGAGTTCCCTATGGCTACACCTTC

J gene: TRBJ1-1
clone size: NA
D gene: NA
V gene: TRBV2
CDR3 protein: CASSPQANTEAFF
CDR3 DNA: TGTGCCAGCAGTCCACAGGCGAACACTGAAGCTTTCTTT

J gene: TRBJ1-1
clone size: NA
D gene: TRBD1
V gene: TRBV28
CDR3 protein: CASRLHRGPMQAFF
CDR3 DNA: TGTGCCAGCAGACTTCACAGGGGCCCCATGCAAGCTTTCTTT

J gene: TRBJ2-5
clone size: once
D gene: TRBD1
V gene: TRBV5-4
CDR3 protein: CASSRTGVQETQYF
CDR3 DNA: TGTGCCAGCAGCCGAACAGGGGTACAAGAGACCCAGTACTTC

J gene: TRBJ2-3
clone size: NA
D gene: NA
V gene: TRBV6-1
CDR3 protein: CASSTGLRTDTQYF
CDR3 DNA: TGTGCCAGCAGTACCGGACTTCGCACAGATACGCAGTATTTT

J gene: TRBJ2-7
clone size: NA
D gene: NA
V gene: TRBV7-6
CDR3 protein: CASSPGSQPEQYF
CDR3 DNA: TGTGCCAGCAGCCCAGGTTCTCAGCCCGAGCAGTACTTC

J gene: TRBJ1-5
clone size: NA
D gene: NA
V gene: TRBV30
CDR3 protein: CAWNRDSNQPQHF
CDR3 DNA: TGTGCCTGGAACCGAGATAGCAATCAGCCCCAGCATTTT

J gene: TRBJ2-7
clone size: NA
D gene: NA
V gene: TRBV10-3
CDR3 protein: CAISESGSYEQYF
CDR3 DNA: TGTGCCATCAGTGAGTCAGGGAGCTACGAGCAGTACTTC

J gene: TRBJ1-5
clone size: once
D gene: NA
V gene: TRBV2
CDR3 protein: CASSEGQDDSNQPQHF
CDR3 DNA: TGTGCCAGCAGTGAAGGCCAGGATGATAGCAATCAGCCCCAGCATTTT

J gene: TRBJ2-7
clone size: NA
D gene: NA
V gene: TRBV5-1
CDR3 protein: CASSLDTGGPEGEQYF
CDR3 DNA: TGCGCCAGCAGCTTGGACACTGGAGGACCTGAGGGCGAGCAGTACTTC

J gene: TRBJ1-5
clone size: NA
D gene: TRBD1
V gene: TRBV9
CDR3 protein: CASSVAGGFGQPQHF
CDR3 DNA: TGTGCCAGCAGCGTAGCAGGGGGGTTTGGTCAGCCCCAGCATTTT

J gene: TRBJ1-6
clone size: NA
D gene: NA
V gene: TRBV6-1
CDR3 protein: CASTGPELWPLHF
CDR3 DNA: TGTGCCAGCACAGGGCCCGAGCTGTGGCCCCTCCACTTT

J gene: TRBJ1-1
clone size: once
D gene: NA
V gene: TRBV5-1
CDR3 protein: CASRAGAGNTEAFF
CDR3 DNA: TGCGCCAGCAGGGCCGGAGCCGGCAACACTGAAGCTTTCTTT

J gene: TRBJ1-1
clone size: NA
D gene: TRBD1
V gene: TRBV28
CDR3 protein: CASRSGQGAGEAFF
CDR3 DNA: TGTGCCAGCAGGTCGGGACAGGGGGCCGGAGAAGCTTTCTTT

J gene: TRBJ1-5
clone size: NA
D gene: NA
V gene: TRBV6-1
CDR3 protein: CASSETGRQPQHF
CDR3 DNA: TGTGCCAGCAGTGAAACTGGCAGGCAGCCCCAGCATTTT

J gene: TRBJ1-4
clone size: NA
D gene: NA
V gene: TRBV15
CDR3 protein: CATSGRQGVEKLFF
CDR3 DNA: TGTGCCACCAGCGGGAGGCAGGGTGTTGAAAAACTGTTTTTT

J gene: TRBJ1-2
clone size: NA
D gene: NA
V gene: TRBV7-9
CDR3 protein: CASSLGQGPYGYTF
CDR3 DNA: TGTGCCAGCAGCTTAGGCCAGGGGCCCTATGGCTACACCTTC

J gene: TRBJ1-5
clone size: NA
D gene: TRBD1
V gene: TRBV6-1
CDR3 protein: CASSGAGGRQPQHF
CDR3 DNA: TGTGCCAGCAGTGGGGCAGGGGGAAGGCAGCCCCAGCATTTT

J gene: TRBJ2-5
clone size: NA
D gene: TRBD1
V gene: TRBV11-2
CDR3 protein: CASSSGTDLTQYF
CDR3 DNA: TGTGCCAGCAGCTCCGGGACAGATCTTACCCAGTACTTC

J gene: TRBJ2-1
clone size: few
D gene: NA
V gene: TRBV7-2
CDR3 protein: CASSLVAAWSYNEQFF
CDR3 DNA: TGTGCCAGCAGCTTAGTAGCGGCCTGGTCCTACAATGAGCAGTTCTTC

J gene: TRBJ1-6
clone size: NA
D gene: NA
V gene: TRBV7-9
CDR3 protein: CASSAQGKDSPLHF
CDR3 DNA: TGTGCCAGCAGCGCCCAGGGTAAGGATTCACCCCTCCACTTT

J gene: TRBJ2-7
clone size: NA
D gene: TRBD2
V gene: TRBV2
CDR3 protein: CASRTTSGGSVEQYF
CDR3 DNA: TGTGCCAGCAGAACCACTAGCGGGGGTTCAGTCGAGCAGTACTTC

J gene: TRBJ2-7
clone size: once
D gene: NA
V gene: TRBV6-1
CDR3 protein: CASTINGEQYF
CDR3 DNA: TGTGCCAGCACAATAAACGGCGAGCAGTACTTC

J gene: TRBJ2-5
clone size: NA
D gene: TRBD2
V gene: TRBV2
CDR3 protein: CATIPERGLVETQYF
CDR3 DNA: TGTGCCACCATCCCCGAGCGGGGGCTGGTAGAGACCCAGTACTTC

J gene: TRBJ1-1
clone size: NA
D gene: TRBD1
V gene: TRBV6-4
CDR3 protein: CASTIQGAIVFTEAFF
CDR3 DNA: TGTGCCAGCACCATACAGGGGGCAATAGTGTTCACTGAAGCTTTCTTT

J gene: TRBJ2-7
clone size: NA
D gene: NA
V gene: TRBV29-1
CDR3 protein: CIPHISLLVPLTYEQYF
CDR3 DNA: TGCATACCCCATATTTCCCTCCTTGTACCCTTGACTTACGAGCAGTACTTC

J gene: TRBJ1-5
clone size: NA
D gene: NA
V gene: TRBV30
CDR3 protein: CAWSSRPGDQPQHF
CDR3 DNA: TGTGCCTGGAGTTCCCGACCGGGTGATCAGCCCCAGCATTTT

J gene: TRBJ1-2
clone size: NA
D gene: NA
V gene: TRBV29-1
CDR3 protein: CSVEPTAGREGYTF
CDR3 DNA: TGCAGCGTCGAACCGACAGCCGGGCGCGAAGGCTACACCTTC

J gene: TRBJ1-2
clone size: NA
D gene: NA
V gene: TRBV11-3
CDR3 protein: CASSLSPGTSGGYTF
CDR3 DNA: TGTGCCAGCAGCTTATCTCCCGGTACGTCGGGTGGCTACACCTTC

J gene: TRBJ1-1
clone size: once
D gene: NA
V gene: TRBV6-5
CDR3 protein: CASSAMTESPAFF
CDR3 DNA: TGTGCCAGCAGTGCTATGACAGAGAGCCCCGCTTTCTTT

J gene: TRBJ1-1
clone size: few
D gene: NA
V gene: TRBV30
CDR3 protein: CAWTPLDTTWGAEAFF
CDR3 DNA: TGTGCCTGGACTCCTTTGGACACCACATGGGGGGCTGAAGCTTTCTTT

J gene: TRBJ1-1
clone size: few
D gene: NA
V gene: TRBV7-9
CDR3 protein: CASSSRGLVTEAFF
CDR3 DNA: TGTGCCAGCAGCTCCAGGGGATTAGTCACTGAAGCTTTCTTT

J gene: TRBJ1-2
clone size: NA
D gene: TRBD1
V gene: TRBV7-3
CDR3 protein: CASSPTGGSGYTF
CDR3 DNA: TGTGCCAGCAGTCCGACAGGGGGCTCTGGCTACACCTTC

J gene: TRBJ1-5
clone size: NA
D gene: NA
V gene: TRBV2
CDR3 protein: CASAGDNQPQHF
CDR3 DNA: TGTGCCAGCGCGGGAGATAATCAGCCCCAGCATTTT

J gene: TRBJ2-1
clone size: few
D gene: NA
V gene: TRBV30
CDR3 protein: CAWSTNYWSQFF
CDR3 DNA: TGTGCCTGGAGTACCAACTACTGGTCCCAGTTCTTC

J gene: TRBJ1-1
clone size: NA
D gene: TRBD1
V gene: TRBV28
CDR3 protein: CASSSGGNTEAFF
CDR3 DNA: TGTGCCAGCAGTTCAGGGGGGAACACTGAAGCTTTCTTT

J gene: TRBJ1-2
clone size: NA
D gene: NA
V gene: TRBV30
CDR3 protein: CAWRPRAVNYGYTF
CDR3 DNA: TGTGCCTGGAGGCCGCGGGCGGTTAACTATGGCTACACCTTC

J gene: TRBJ2-1
clone size: NA
D gene: NA
V gene: TRBV19
CDR3 protein: CASRRDNYNEQFF
CDR3 DNA: TGTGCCAGTAGAAGGGACAATTACAATGAGCAGTTCTTC

J gene: TRBJ2-2
clone size: NA
D gene: NA
V gene: TRBV30
CDR3 protein: CACRGTANTGELFF
CDR3 DNA: TGTGCCTGCCGGGGGACAGCGAACACCGGGGAGCTGTTTTTT

J gene: TRBJ2-5
clone size: NA
D gene: TRBD1
V gene: TRBV4-1
CDR3 protein: CASSQTVTGGAGETQYF
CDR3 DNA: TGCGCCAGCAGCCAGACCGTGACAGGGGGCGCGGGAGAGACCCAGTACTTC

J gene: TRBJ1-1
clone size: NA
D gene: NA
V gene: TRBV5-1
CDR3 protein: CASSWTGSSNTEAFF
CDR3 DNA: TGCGCCAGCAGCTGGACCGGGAGTTCCAACACTGAAGCTTTCTTT

J gene: TRBJ2-3
clone size: NA
D gene: NA
V gene: TRBV30
CDR3 protein: CAWTPRGWDTQYF
CDR3 DNA: TGTGCCTGGACCCCTCGGGGATGGGATACGCAGTATTTT

J gene: TRBJ2-6
clone size: few
D gene: NA
V gene: TRBV28
CDR3 protein: CASSSNPWPIFSGANVLTF
CDR3 DNA: TGTGCCAGCAGCTCCAACCCTTGGCCGATTTTCTCTGGGGCCAACGTCCTGACTTTC

J gene: TRBJ2-7
clone size: once
D gene: NA
V gene: TRBV10-1
CDR3 protein: CASGDTNYEQYF
CDR3 DNA: TGCGCCAGCGGCGACACCAACTACGAGCAGTACTTC

J gene: TRBJ2-5
clone size: NA
D gene: TRBD2
V gene: TRBV7-8
CDR3 protein: CASAKRGAGETQYF
CDR3 DNA: TGTGCCAGCGCCAAGCGGGGGGCCGGGGAGACCCAGTACTTC

J gene: TRBJ1-1
clone size: few
D gene: NA
V gene: TRBV5-1
CDR3 protein: CATRTTMNTEAFF
CDR3 DNA: TGCGCCACTCGGACAACCATGAACACTGAAGCTTTCTTT

J gene: TRBJ1-2
clone size: NA
D gene: NA
V gene: TRBV29-1
CDR3 protein: CSVERGGDGYTF
CDR3 DNA: TGCAGCGTTGAAAGGGGGGGCGATGGCTACACCTTC

J gene: TRBJ1-5
clone size: NA
D gene: NA
V gene: TRBV1
CDR3 protein: CTSSQGGDRSNQPQHF
CDR3 DNA: TGCACCAGCAGCCAAGGAGGGGACAGAAGCAATCAGCCCCAGCATTTT

J gene: TRBJ1-2
clone size: few
D gene: NA
V gene: TRBV6-5
CDR3 protein: CASSPGQYFNYGYTF
CDR3 DNA: TGTGCCAGCAGTCCAGGACAGTACTTTAACTATGGCTACACCTTC